Below are 22 T cell receptor beta chains sequenced from a single sample in a study of blood T cell repertoires in COVID-19 (dated by TCRdb to 2020 to 2021). The library was built by means of the immunoSEQ multiplex PCR assay. TCRdb's version of the immuneACCESS table is confined to in-frame rearrangements and falls short of the full clone set. An unresolved V gene accounts for under half of the shortfall where checked; the remainder is of unknown origin. The sample table records fewer than 200,000 clones; 84% of these occur just once. The ten largest clones represent 3% to 3.5% of the sample. The sequencing sample was made of PBMCs or T cells enriched from blood (not recorded which). The receptors stem from a woman aged 30 to 39 who had been exposed to COVID-19.

The chain has TRBV7-8 and TRBJ2-4; possible D gene TRBD1, 6 bases. This CDR3 has 17 residues. V was shortened by 3 bases and J by 0 bases, with 15 bases between the two germline ends. Looked up from germline, CDR1 is SGHVS and CDR2 is FQNEAQ. The CDR3 protein is CASSFNPTGLAKNIQYF. In nucleotides, the CDR3 is TGTGCCAGCAGCTTTAACCCGACAGGCTTAGCCAAAAACATTCAGTACTTC.

This rearrangement joins TRBV3-1 (or the pseudogene TRBV3-2) to TRBJ2-7; D is undetermined. The CDR3 totals 11 residues. The V gene lost 4 bases and the J gene lost 3 bases, with 4 bases spanning the gap. Germline V gene data show CDR1 as LGHDT and CDR2 as YNNKEL (reference sequence). CDR3 sequence: CASSPGYEQYF. As DNA, the CDR3 is TGTGCCAGCAGCCCCGGCTACGAGCAGTACTTC.

The chain links TRBV6-5 to TRBJ1-2; weak D call: TRBD1 (6 bases). V gave up 0 bases and J gave up 2 bases, with 10 bases separating them. This CDR3 has 15 amino acids. Germline CDR1 and CDR2: MNHEY and SVGAGI. The CDR3 DNA reads TGTGCCAGCAGTTACTCAGGGGGGGCCAACTATGGCTACACCTTC. The encoded protein is CASSYSGGANYGYTF.

The chain combines TRBV3-1 (or the pseudogene TRBV3-2) with TRBJ2-5; 10 positions match TRBD2. Trimming removed 0 bases from V and 5 bases from J; junction bases left unmatched: 3. Germline CDR1 and CDR2: LGHDT and YNNKEL (reference sequence). The CDR3 length is 15 residues. In DNA form, the CDR3 reads TGTGCCAGCAGCCAAGACGTTAGCGGGGGGGAGACCCAGTACTTC. Its translation: CASSQDVSGGETQYF.

This clone was seen a few times. The CDR3 DNA reads as TGTGCCAGCAGCTTGGGAGGTTCGAGCTCCTATAATTCACCCCTCCACTTT. Its translation: CASSLGGSSSYNSPLHF. The chain joins TRBV11-2 to TRBJ1-6, with D unclear. CDR3 length: 17 residues. V lost 3 bases, J lost 0 bases, and 12 bases lay in between. Germline V lookup: CDR1 SGHAT, CDR2 FQNNGV. The whole variable domain, remainder taken from reference TRBV11-2 and TRBJ1-6, is EAGVAQSPRYKIIEKRQSVAFWCNPISGHATLYWYQQILGQGPKLLIQFQNNGVVDDSQLPKDRFSAERLKGVDSTLKIQPAKLEDSAVYLCASSLGGSSSYNSPLHFGNGTRLTVT.

In its sample, this clone was seen a few times. The chain is built from TRBV18 and TRBJ1-2; perhaps TRBD1 as D (5 bases). Trimming stripped 2 bases from V and 2 bases from J, with 15 bases between. CDR1 and CDR2 from the germline V gene are KGHSH and LQKENI. The CDR3 covers 16 residues. CDR3 DNA: TGTGCCAGCTCACCAAACGGCCGGGGGGACAACTATGGCTACACCTTC. This translates into CASSPNGRGDNYGYTF.

The V gene is TRBV3-1 (or the pseudogene TRBV3-2), the J gene TRBJ1-4; weak D call: TRBD1 (5 bases). The CDR3 totals 17 residues. The germline V gene has CDR1 LGHDT and CDR2 YNNKEL (reference sequence). V lost 0 bases, J lost 8 bases, and 19 bases lay in between. The CDR3 nucleotides read TGTGCCAGCAGCCAAGAGAAGGGGCCGACACTGTCCGAAAAACTGTTTTTT. Its protein product is CASSQEKGPTLSEKLFF.

The V call is TRBV9, the J call TRBJ1-1; D remains unclear. The CDR3 is made up of 14 amino acids. Trimming cost V 6 bases and J 4 bases, with 16 bases left between them. The V gene's germline CDR1 is SGDLS and CDR2 YYNGEE. Written as DNA, the CDR3 is TGTGCCAGCACCGCCTTTGGGTCGGGCACTGAAGCTTTCTTT. This encodes CASTAFGSGTEAFF.

The chain recombines TRBV6-2 or TRBV6-3 with TRBJ2-7; D is undetermined. V gave up 2 bases and J gave up 3 bases, with 8 bases separating them. This CDR3 is built from 13 residues. The germline V gene encodes CDR1 MNHEY and CDR2 SVGEGT. Here the CDR3 DNA reads TGTGCCAGCAGTTACGGAGTTTTCTACGAGCAGTACTTC. This gives the protein CASSYGVFYEQYF.

This sequence joins TRBV6-5 and TRBJ1-6, with TRBD1 as a possible D gene (6 bases). Trimming shortened V by 8 bases and J by 8 bases, and 16 bases separated the two germline ends. This CDR3 is 14 amino acids long. Germline V gives CDR1 MNHEY, CDR2 SVGAGI. CDR3 sequence: CASRETGRYSPLHF. The CDR3 DNA follows: TGTGCCAGCCGAGAGACAGGAAGATATTCACCCCTCCACTTT.

V is TRBV5-1 and J is TRBJ2-7; 9 bases align to TRBD1. CDR3 length: 16 amino acids. CDR1 SGHRS and CDR2 YFSETQ come from the germline V gene. Trimming took 2 bases from V and 0 from J; bases not matched to a gene: 6. CDR3 nucleotide sequence: TGCGCCAGCAGCTTAACTGGACAGGGGATCTCCTACGAGCAGTACTTC. Translation: CASSLTGQGISYEQYF.

The gene calls are TRBV11-2 and TRBJ2-1, with TRBD2 matching 10 bases. Germline-derived CDR1 and CDR2 are SGHAT and FQNNGV. The ends lost 2 bases at V and 2 bases at J; junction bases unmatched: 6. The CDR3 is 17 residues long. DNA of the CDR3: TGTGCCAGCAGCTTACTAGCGGGGGAGTTTACCTACAATGAGCAGTTCTTC. Its translation: CASSLLAGEFTYNEQFF.

In the case of this clone: One junction end does not reproduce the germline sequence, and a read error may be involved. This same CDR3 is encoded by further DNA sequences in the sample. The chain uses TRBV7-8 and TRBJ2-7; 11 bases fit TRBD2. Germline CDR1 reads SGHVS; CDR2 reads FQNEAQ. The CDR3 contains 16 residues. CDR3 nucleotide sequence: TGTGCCAGCAGCTTAGCAGTTGGGACTAGCGGCTACGAGCAATACTTC. Its translation is CASSLAVGTSGYEQYF.

The V call is TRBV7-8, the J call TRBJ2-1; 13 nucleotides agree with TRBD2. The germline V gene encodes CDR1 SGHVS and CDR2 FQNEAQ. The CDR3 is made up of 17 amino acids. V gave up 5 bases and J gave up 4 bases; unmatched junction bases: 8. CDR3 nucleotide sequence: TGTGCCAGCAGCCCTTGGACTAGCGGGGGCCCTTACAATGAGCAGTTCTTC. It translates to CASSPWTSGGPYNEQFF.

The chain is built from TRBV11-2 and TRBJ1-2; D not certain. The CDR3 is 13 amino acids. Germline CDR1 and CDR2: SGHAT and FQNNGV. The V gene lost 4 bases and the J gene lost 4 bases, with 10 bases spanning the gap. In DNA form, the CDR3 reads TGTGCCAGCAGCTCAGAGTCGGGCTATGGCTACACCTTC. The encoded protein is CASSSESGYGYTF.

The CDR3, as DNA: TGTGCCAGCAGAGAGACAGGGAAAGAGACCCAGTACTTC. Its protein product is CASRETGKETQYF. This chain connects TRBV6-5 to TRBJ2-5; 7 positions agree with TRBD1. CDR3 size: 13 residues. After removal of 6 bases from V and 3 bases from J, the junction contained 4 bases not matched to a gene. The germline CDR1 and CDR2 sequences are MNHEY and SVGAGI.

The chain joins TRBV5-1 to TRBJ2-6; 10 bases fit TRBD1. This CDR3 is built from 15 residues. CDR1 and CDR2 from the germline V gene are SGHRS and YFSETQ. The J segment lost 4 bases and the V segment lost 7 bases, leaving 5 bases of the junction unmatched. CDR3 nucleotides: TGCGCCAGCCGGGACAGGGGTACCGGGGCCAACGTCCTGACTTTC. It codes for CASRDRGTGANVLTF.

The chain employs TRBV14 and TRBJ2-2, with 7 bases that match TRBD1. The trim removed 1 base at V and 11 bases at J, leaving 13 bases unmatched. The CDR3 spans 16 residues. The germline V gene encodes CDR1 SGHDN and CDR2 FVKESK. The chain's CDR3 is CASSQVRGRAKAELFF. CDR3 DNA: TGTGCCAGCAGCCAAGTTAGGGGGCGCGCCAAAGCAGAGCTGTTTTTT.

This clone has more than one count but fewer than ten. The chain links TRBV6-5 to TRBJ1-2, with TRBD1 matching over 10 bases. Germline lookup yields CDR1 MNHEY and CDR2 SVGAGI. The CDR3 totals 16 residues. The junction had 13 bases not matched to a gene; V was cut back by 4 bases and J by 8 bases. The CDR3 region is CASSSDRGHPPGGYTF. The CDR3 nucleotides read TGTGCCAGCAGTTCTGACAGGGGGCACCCCCCTGGGGGCTACACCTTC.

Details on this clone: The identical CDR3 is also encoded by other nucleotide sequences in the sample. V is TRBV12-3 or TRBV12-4 and J is TRBJ2-5; D remains ambiguous. Trimming took off 5 bases at V and 4 bases at J, with 5 bases between the two ends. CDR3 size: 11 residues. CDR3 nucleotide sequence: TGTGCCAGCAGTCGAGGAGAGACCCAGTACTTC. Translating gives CASSRGETQYF.

The rearrangement uses TRBV2 and TRBJ2-1; 7 nucleotides agree with TRBD1. The V gene end was trimmed by 3 bases and the J gene end by 0 bases; junction bases not matched to a gene: 2. The CDR3 runs 15 residues. The V gene's germline CDR1 is SNHLY and CDR2 FYNNEI. In nucleotides, the CDR3 is TGTGCCAGCAGTGACAGGGGGTTCTCCTACAATGAGCAGTTCTTC. This sequence encodes CASSDRGFSYNEQFF.

This chain connects TRBV2 to TRBJ1-2; 9 bases map to TRBD1. Trimming at V came to 8 bases and at J to 4 bases, leaving 8 bases not matched to a gene. Germline CDR1 is SNHLY and CDR2 is FYNNEI. The CDR3 runs 14 residues. CDR3: CASVGQGRIYGYTF. The CDR3 region has the DNA TGTGCCAGCGTGGGACAGGGCCGGATCTATGGCTACACCTTC.